This T cell receptor beta chain was sequenced for a study of a mutant IDH1 vaccine in newly diagnosed glioma (dated by TCRdb to about 2021). Regarding the complete study: Vaccination was initiated 4-6 weeks after radiotherapy alone, or concurrently with temozolomide cycles in the chemotherapy-containing groups. Of the approximately 29 treated patients, about 62% were male and roughly 38% were female, and a mean age of approximately 40 years was recorded. Before enrollment, most patients had been given radiochemotherapy with temozolomide as standard therapy, while the rest had received either radiotherapy alone or temozolomide alone. The week-35 safety follow-up was designated visit V12, and the week-47 end of study was designated visit V13. Peripheral blood was collected at six visits: V03 (baseline), V05, V07, V10, V12 and V13. Longitudinal TCRB deep sequencing was performed for 20 to 25 treated patients wherever samples were available for exploratory analyses. What the work shows at the level of the full study, not this receptor alone: Availability determined which PBMC samples were chosen for TCRB deep sequencing. Pseudoprogression appeared unrelated to alterations in the top peripheral T cell clonotypes detected by TCRB sequencing. The authors noted that analyses of patient blood samples could not be reproduced because of sample limitations. Immune responses induced by the vaccine were seen in roughly 95% of patients across multiple MHC alleles.

The library was generated by the immunoSEQ multiplex PCR assay. Rearranged TCR beta chain sequences were amplified using the hsTCRB Kit according to the manufacturer's protocol. TCRB libraries were sequenced on an Illumina MiSeq. The study's own analysis went as follows. The proprietary platform of the kit vendor was used for demultiplexing, trimming and gene mapping. TCRdb took this table from immuneACCESS and kept in-frame rearrangements with V and J called. Such tables lack part of the clones; where checked against another copy, unresolved V genes explain under half of the gap, and the rest is unexplained. V and J calls plus clone size are reproduced from that table; the DNA served to infer D and trimming. For this sample there are tens of thousands of clones; about four fifths appear just once. The top ten clones comprise about 4% of the sample. Counted from cysteine to phenylalanine, this CDR3 has 15 amino acids. CDR3 DNA is the only sequence kept; it has 45 bases, read in frame from the first base. CDR1 and CDR2 (SGHAT, FQNNGV) derive from the germline V gene. V and J lose 1 base and 8 bases, and a span of 17 bases separates them.

Turning to this clone: The specificity of this receptor is unknown. No base-level quality is on record; no much larger clone is a single base apart.

The intended sense of this specimen's time point label: week 47, end of study. Each vaccine dose was 300 ug of a 20-mer mutant IDH1 peptide in Montanide, given subcutaneously with topical imiquimod. Eight vaccinations were administered to patients in weeks 1, 3, 5, 7, 11, 15, 19 and 23, corresponding to visits V03 through V10. Donors had newly diagnosed WHO grade 3 or 4 IDH1-mutant astrocytomas with loss of nuclear ATRX. The samples were drawn from NOA16, a multicentre, single-arm, open-label phase I trial in Germany that tested a mutant IDH1 peptide vaccine in humans for the first time. The DNeasy Blood and Tissue Kit was used to extract genomic DNA from EDTA blood for TCRB sequencing.

The chain joins TRBV11-2 to TRBJ1-1; no D segment can be confidently identified. This TCR was sampled from a man between 35 and 55 years old with glioma. Some clones in this sample may be carry-over from other donors' samples. This specimen was PBMCs, taken from a glioma patient whose treatment included an IDH1 peptide vaccine. The base sequence is TGTGCCAGCAGCTTAGGCCAGGAACCATACCCCGAAGCTTTCTTT. Its protein product is CASSLGQEPYPEAFF.